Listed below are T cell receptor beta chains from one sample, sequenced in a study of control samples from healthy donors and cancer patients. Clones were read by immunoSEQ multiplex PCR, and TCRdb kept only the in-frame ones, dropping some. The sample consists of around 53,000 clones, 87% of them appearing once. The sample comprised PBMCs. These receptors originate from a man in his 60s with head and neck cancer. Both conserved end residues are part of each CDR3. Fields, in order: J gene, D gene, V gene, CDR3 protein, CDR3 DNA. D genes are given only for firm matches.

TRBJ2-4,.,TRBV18,CASSPAGIKNIQYF,TGTGCCAGCTCACCGGCGGGTATAAAAAACATTCAGTACTTC
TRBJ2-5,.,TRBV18,CASSPASRGAETQYF,TGTGCCAGCTCACCGGCGTCAAGGGGAGCGGAGACCCAGTACTTC
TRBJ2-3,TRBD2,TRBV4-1,CASSPTGTSGPDTQYF,TGCGCCAGCAGTCCAACCGGGACTAGCGGACCAGATACGCAGTATTTT
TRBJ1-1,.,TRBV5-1,CASSPWGAQNTEAFF,TGCGCCAGCAGCCCTTGGGGGGCCCAGAACACTGAAGCTTTCTTT
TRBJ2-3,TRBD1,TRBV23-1,CASSRGSRDSPNSTDTQYF,TGCGCCAGCAGTCGGGGCTCAAGGGACAGCCCCAATAGCACAGATACGCAGTATTTT
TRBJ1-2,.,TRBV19,CASSRGGTRAGYTF,TGTGCCAGTAGTAGGGGAGGCACCCGCGCTGGCTACACCTTC
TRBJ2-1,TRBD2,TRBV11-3,CASSIAGGLSYNEQFF,TGTGCCAGCAGTATAGCGGGAGGGCTTTCCTACAATGAGCAGTTCTTC
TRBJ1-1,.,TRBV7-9,CASSFRDTDEAFF,TGTGCCAGCAGCTTCCGGGACACAGATGAAGCTTTCTTT
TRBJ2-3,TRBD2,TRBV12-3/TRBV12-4,CASRLAGGPQYF,TGTGCCAGCAGACTAGCGGGGGGGCCGCAGTATTTT
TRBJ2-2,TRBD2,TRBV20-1,CSASRLAGGGGELFF,TGCAGTGCTAGTCGACTAGCCGGGGGAGGCGGGGAGCTGTTTTTT